The present T cell receptor (beta chain) was sequenced within a study of Graves' ophthalmopathy and Graves' hyperthyroidism. No donor had other autoimmune disease, uncontrolled infection, pregnancy or lactation. Per the germline V gene, CDR1 is SQVTM and CDR2 is ANQGSEA. Trimming left V 2 bases short and J 5 bases short, with 9 bases between. The CDR3 loop spans 13 amino acids. The TCR beta CDR3 regions underwent amplification from RNA transcripts. Scientists carried out first-round RT-PCR using HTBI primers and then a second-round multiplex PCR. In TCRdb, the multiplex PCR reads were re-called with MiXCR into one record per CDR3 protein. The sample shows over a million distinct CDR3 sequences, about two fifths of them seen only once.

The chain uses TRBV29-1 and TRBJ1-4, with D hard to call. This TCR came from an adult man with Graves' hyperthyroidism. Sequencing was carried out using peripheral blood or thyroid tissue (not recorded which). CDR3 loop: CSVETTANEKLFF. CDR3 nucleotide sequence: TGCAGCGTTGAAACAACAGCCAATGAAAAACTGTTTTTT.